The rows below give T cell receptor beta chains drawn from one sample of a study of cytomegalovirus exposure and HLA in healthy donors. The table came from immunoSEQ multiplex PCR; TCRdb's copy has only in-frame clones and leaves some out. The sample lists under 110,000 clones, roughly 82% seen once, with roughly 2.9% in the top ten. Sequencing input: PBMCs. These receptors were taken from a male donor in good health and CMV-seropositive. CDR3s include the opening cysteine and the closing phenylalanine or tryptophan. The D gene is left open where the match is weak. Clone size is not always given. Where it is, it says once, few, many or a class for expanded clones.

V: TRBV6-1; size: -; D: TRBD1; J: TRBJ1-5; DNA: TGTGCCAGCAGGCAGGGGGTTCGCAATCAGCCCCAGCATTTT; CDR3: CASRQGVRNQPQHF
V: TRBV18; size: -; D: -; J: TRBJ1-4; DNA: TGTGCCAGCTCACCTGAGGGACTCGAACTGTTTTTT; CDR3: CASSPEGLELFF
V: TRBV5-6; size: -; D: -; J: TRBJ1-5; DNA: TGTGCCAGCAGCCACGGTGGGGGCGATAGCAATCAGCCCCAGCATTTT; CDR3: CASSHGGGDSNQPQHF
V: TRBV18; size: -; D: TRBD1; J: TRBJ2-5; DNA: TGTGCCAGCTCACCACGGTTTCGGGGACAGGGGATGCAAGAGACCCAGTACTTC; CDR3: CASSPRFRGQGMQETQYF
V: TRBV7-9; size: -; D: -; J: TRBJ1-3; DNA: TGTGCCAGCAGCTTAGCGTCCGAGGGAAACACCATATATTTT; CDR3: CASSLASEGNTIYF
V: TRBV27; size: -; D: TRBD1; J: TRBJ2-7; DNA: TGTGCCAGCAGTTTAGTAACAGGGGGCCCCTACGAGCAGTACTTC; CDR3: CASSLVTGGPYEQYF
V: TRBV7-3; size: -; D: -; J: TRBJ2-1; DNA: TGTGCCAGCAGCCGCAGGGGCGGCGTCTACAATGAGCAGTTCTTC; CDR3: CASSRRGGVYNEQFF
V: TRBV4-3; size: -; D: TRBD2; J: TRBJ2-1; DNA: TGCGCCAGCAGCCAAGGGCCAGCGGGGGGCTTGTGGCAGTTCTTC; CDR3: CASSQGPAGGLWQFF
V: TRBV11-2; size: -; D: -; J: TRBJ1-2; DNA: TGTGCCAGCAGCGGTACCGTGCGGGGGGGCAACTATGGCTACACCTTC; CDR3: CASSGTVRGGNYGYTF
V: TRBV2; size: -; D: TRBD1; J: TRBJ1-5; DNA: TGTGCCAGCAGTGTACCTTCTGACAGGGAGGGCAATCAGCCCCAGCATTTT; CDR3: CASSVPSDREGNQPQHF
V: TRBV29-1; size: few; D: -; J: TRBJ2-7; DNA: TGCAGTCGAGATATCTACGAGCAGTACTTC; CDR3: CSRDIYEQYF
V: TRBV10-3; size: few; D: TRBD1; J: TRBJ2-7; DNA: TGTGCCATCAGTTCCCAGACAGGGAGTCTCTACGAGCAGTACTTC; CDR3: CAISSQTGSLYEQYF
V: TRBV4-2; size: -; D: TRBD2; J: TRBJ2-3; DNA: TGTGCCAGCAGCCAAGTGGGAGCGCTAGCGGGGGGCTCAAATACGCAGTATTTT; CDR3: CASSQVGALAGGSNTQYF
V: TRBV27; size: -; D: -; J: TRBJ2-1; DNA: TGTGCCAGCAGTCCGGTCCTTTCGGATGAGCAGTTCTTC; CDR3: CASSPVLSDEQFF
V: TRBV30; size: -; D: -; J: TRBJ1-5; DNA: TGTGCCTGGAGTCGGAGCCCCAATCAGCCCCAGCATTTT; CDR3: CAWSRSPNQPQHF
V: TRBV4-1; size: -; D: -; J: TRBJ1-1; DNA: TGCGCCAGCAGCCGAAACACTGCCCGGGACACGGGAAAGAGGGCTGAAGCTTTCTTT; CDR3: CASSRNTARDTGKRAEAFF
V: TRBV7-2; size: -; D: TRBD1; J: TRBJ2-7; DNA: TGTGCCAGCAGCTTAGATCCAGGGGGCTACCGCGAGCAGTACTTC; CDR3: CASSLDPGGYREQYF
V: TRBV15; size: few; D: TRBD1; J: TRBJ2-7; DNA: TGTGCCACCAGCAACCTGGACAGGGCTTCCTACGAGCAGTACTTC; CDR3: CATSNLDRASYEQYF
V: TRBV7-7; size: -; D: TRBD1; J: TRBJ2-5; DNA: TGTGCCAGCAGCCCCTACGGACAGGACGAGACCCAGTACTTC; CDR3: CASSPYGQDETQYF
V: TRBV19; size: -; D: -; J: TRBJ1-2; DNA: TGTGCCAGTAGTATGGGCAGGGCCTATGGCTACACCTTC; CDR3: CASSMGRAYGYTF
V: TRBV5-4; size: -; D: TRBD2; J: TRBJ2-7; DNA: TGTGCCAGCAGCTTGCCCTCTACGGGAGGGCCTCTATACGAGCAGTACTTC; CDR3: CASSLPSTGGPLYEQYF
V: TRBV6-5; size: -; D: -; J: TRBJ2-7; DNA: TGTGCCACAAAATTTAGCTCCTACGAGCAGTACTTC; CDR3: CATKFSSYEQYF
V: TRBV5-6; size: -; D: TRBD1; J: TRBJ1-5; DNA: TGTGCCAGCAGCTCGGGACAGGGAGATCAGCCCCAGCATTTT; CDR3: CASSSGQGDQPQHF
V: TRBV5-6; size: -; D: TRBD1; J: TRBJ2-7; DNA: TGTGCCAGCTCCTGGACAGGGGACTACGAGCAGTACTTC; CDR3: CASSWTGDYEQYF
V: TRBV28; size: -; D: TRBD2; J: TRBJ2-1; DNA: TGTGCCAGCAGTTTATTATGGACTAGCGCAAATGAGCAGTTCTTC; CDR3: CASSLLWTSANEQFF
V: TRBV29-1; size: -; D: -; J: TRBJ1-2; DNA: TGCAGCGTTCTCACCCACTTTGGCTACACCTTC; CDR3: CSVLTHFGYTF